The clone carrying this T cell receptor (beta chain) was counted a single time. A much larger clone lies one base from this, so it may be a read error. The sample belongs to a study of T cell repertoires in breast cancer. Germline lookup yields CDR1 DFQATT and CDR2 SNEGSKA (reference sequence). This CDR3 spans 15 amino acids. A second nested PCR with blocking oligonucleotides suppressed unpaired genes. Via MiXCR, TCRdb re-called the emulsion pairing reads, giving one row per CDR3 protein. The sample has roughly 40,000 distinct CDR3 sequences; 35% to 50% are singletons. The expanded emulsion RT-PCR method captured paired alpha and beta chains from CD8+ T cells.

This chain links TRBV20-1 with TRBJ1-1; possibly TRBD1 for D (6 bases). Sequencing was carried out using CD8+ T cells. The receptor's source is a pool of human donors with breast cancer or a healthy control (not recorded which). This chain's CDR3 is CNARSLPGANTEAFF. The CDR3 nucleotides are TGCAATGCTAGAAGCCTACCGGGGGCAAACACTGAAGCTTTCTTT.